This T cell receptor beta chain was identified during a study of T-cell memory formation after mild COVID-19. The V end lost 4 bases, the J end lost 5 bases, and 5 bases lay between the germline ends. The CDR3 is made up of 12 amino acids. Germline assignment: CDR1 SEHNR and CDR2 FQNEAQ (reference sequence). Sample barcodes and UMIs were carried by the TCR alpha and TCR beta cDNA libraries that 5'RACE generated with constant-segment primers. TCRdb processed the 5' RACE reads anew with MiXCR; each CDR3 protein has one entry. The sample has fewer than 140,000 distinct CDR3 sequences; 9.5% to 15% are singletons. The study, taken as a whole, reports: Clones that shrank (day 15 to 85) were balanced CD4/CD8, whereas later expanders leaned CD4+. Mostly located in CM and EM were contracting CD4+ clones, with contracting CD8+ clones located in EMRA.

As concerns this clonotype: Its target is not known.

The TCR was taken from an adult woman who had mild COVID-19 (a few samples of this study predate the infection). Cell type and time point are not known. The sample comprised PBMCs or a T cell subset sorted from them (not recorded which). V and J are TRBV7-9 and TRBJ2-2; D is unclear. The CDR3 loop is CASSSPTGELFF. CDR3 sequence (DNA): TGTGCCAGCAGCTCCCCGACCGGGGAGCTGTTTTTT.